This T cell receptor beta chain was retrieved from a study of cytomegalovirus exposure and HLA in healthy donors. Donors sampled were nominally healthy, though unrecorded immune exposures were likely. V was pared by 6 bases and J by 7 bases, with 10 bases of the junction left unmatched. The CDR3 is 15 amino acids. Germline loops: CDR1 MDHEN, CDR2 SYDVKM. The PCR employed 60 Vbeta primers together with 13 Jbeta primers. The protocol was immunoSEQ multiplex PCR, while the TCRdb copy is restricted to in-frame clones and leaves out a portion. Here the sample spans 80,000 to 95,000 clones, 78% being singletons.

Sequencing was carried out using PBMCs. The rearrangement uses TRBV28 and TRBJ2-1, with TRBD2 identical over 9 bases. This TCR derives from a man between 18 and 29 years old in good health and CMV-seropositive. Written as DNA, the CDR3 is TGTGCCAGCAGCCCCCCCCCGAGCGGGAGGAATGAGCAGTTCTTC. Translation gives CASSPPPSGRNEQFF.